This TCR beta chain was identified in a study of regulatory T cells in long-lasting Graves disease. The ends lost 6 bases at V and 5 bases at J; junction bases unmatched: 8. Germline lookup yields CDR1 SNHLY and CDR2 FYNNEI. CDR3 length: 15 amino acids. HTBI primers from iRepertoire and Arm-PCR of CDR3 regions yielded the TCR beta libraries. TCRdb itself ran the multiplex PCR reads through MiXCR, one entry per CDR3 protein. The repertoire holds under 500,000 distinct CDR3 sequences, with over 15% as singletons. Time point: newly diagnosed GD, antithyroid drugs for less than 3 months. The TCR library was made from RNA that had been extracted from PBMCs in TRIzol. This sample also appeared in a second study, on T cells in Graves' hyperthyroidism and ophthalmopathy. In that study: Within blood appeared most thyroid clonotypes that had expanded above 0.001.

The chain combines TRBV2 with TRBJ2-5; 11 nucleotides align to TRBD2. Material: peripheral blood mononuclear cells (PBMCs), obtained at new diagnosis, from a patient treated with antithyroid drugs. This clonotype was obtained from a woman aged 25 to 45 with Graves disease. CDR3 amino acids: CASRDLSGGGETQYF. CDR3 nucleotides: TGTGCCAGCAGGGACCTTAGCGGGGGGGGCGAGACCCAGTACTTC.